The source of this T cell receptor (beta chain) is a study of shared clonotypes between healthy human individuals. In regard to this clone: Antigen: not known.

The study ran the assay at deep level. Clones were sequenced by immunoSEQ multiplex PCR, and TCRdb holds only the in-frame ones, with some missing. This table has roughly 2.5 million clones, around nine tenths appearing once. CDR1 is SGHDT, CDR2 YYEEEE, per germline. V lost 6 bases and J lost 6; bases outside the gene matches: 20. This CDR3 contains 18 residues. Study-wide results and caveats: Among donors, sharing of clonotypes was expected to be affected by sequencing depth.

The sequence derives from a man in his late teens or twenties in good health. Sequences were obtained from naive CD4+ T cells sorted from blood. The subset was: CD45RA+ positively selected. The V and J genes are TRBV5-6 and TRBJ1-4; 7 bases agree with TRBD1. The CDR3 spells CASNRYGTVASGDEKLFF. Written as DNA, the CDR3 is TGTGCCAGCAACCGATACGGGACAGTAGCATCGGGGGATGAAAAACTGTTTTTT. The full variable domain, completed using reference TRBV5-6 and TRBJ1-4, is DAGVTQSPTHLIKTRGQQVTLRCSPKSGHDTVSWYQQALGQGPQFIFQYYEEEERQRGNFPDRFSGHQFPNYSSELNVNALLLGDSALYLCASNRYGTVASGDEKLFFGSGTQLSVL.